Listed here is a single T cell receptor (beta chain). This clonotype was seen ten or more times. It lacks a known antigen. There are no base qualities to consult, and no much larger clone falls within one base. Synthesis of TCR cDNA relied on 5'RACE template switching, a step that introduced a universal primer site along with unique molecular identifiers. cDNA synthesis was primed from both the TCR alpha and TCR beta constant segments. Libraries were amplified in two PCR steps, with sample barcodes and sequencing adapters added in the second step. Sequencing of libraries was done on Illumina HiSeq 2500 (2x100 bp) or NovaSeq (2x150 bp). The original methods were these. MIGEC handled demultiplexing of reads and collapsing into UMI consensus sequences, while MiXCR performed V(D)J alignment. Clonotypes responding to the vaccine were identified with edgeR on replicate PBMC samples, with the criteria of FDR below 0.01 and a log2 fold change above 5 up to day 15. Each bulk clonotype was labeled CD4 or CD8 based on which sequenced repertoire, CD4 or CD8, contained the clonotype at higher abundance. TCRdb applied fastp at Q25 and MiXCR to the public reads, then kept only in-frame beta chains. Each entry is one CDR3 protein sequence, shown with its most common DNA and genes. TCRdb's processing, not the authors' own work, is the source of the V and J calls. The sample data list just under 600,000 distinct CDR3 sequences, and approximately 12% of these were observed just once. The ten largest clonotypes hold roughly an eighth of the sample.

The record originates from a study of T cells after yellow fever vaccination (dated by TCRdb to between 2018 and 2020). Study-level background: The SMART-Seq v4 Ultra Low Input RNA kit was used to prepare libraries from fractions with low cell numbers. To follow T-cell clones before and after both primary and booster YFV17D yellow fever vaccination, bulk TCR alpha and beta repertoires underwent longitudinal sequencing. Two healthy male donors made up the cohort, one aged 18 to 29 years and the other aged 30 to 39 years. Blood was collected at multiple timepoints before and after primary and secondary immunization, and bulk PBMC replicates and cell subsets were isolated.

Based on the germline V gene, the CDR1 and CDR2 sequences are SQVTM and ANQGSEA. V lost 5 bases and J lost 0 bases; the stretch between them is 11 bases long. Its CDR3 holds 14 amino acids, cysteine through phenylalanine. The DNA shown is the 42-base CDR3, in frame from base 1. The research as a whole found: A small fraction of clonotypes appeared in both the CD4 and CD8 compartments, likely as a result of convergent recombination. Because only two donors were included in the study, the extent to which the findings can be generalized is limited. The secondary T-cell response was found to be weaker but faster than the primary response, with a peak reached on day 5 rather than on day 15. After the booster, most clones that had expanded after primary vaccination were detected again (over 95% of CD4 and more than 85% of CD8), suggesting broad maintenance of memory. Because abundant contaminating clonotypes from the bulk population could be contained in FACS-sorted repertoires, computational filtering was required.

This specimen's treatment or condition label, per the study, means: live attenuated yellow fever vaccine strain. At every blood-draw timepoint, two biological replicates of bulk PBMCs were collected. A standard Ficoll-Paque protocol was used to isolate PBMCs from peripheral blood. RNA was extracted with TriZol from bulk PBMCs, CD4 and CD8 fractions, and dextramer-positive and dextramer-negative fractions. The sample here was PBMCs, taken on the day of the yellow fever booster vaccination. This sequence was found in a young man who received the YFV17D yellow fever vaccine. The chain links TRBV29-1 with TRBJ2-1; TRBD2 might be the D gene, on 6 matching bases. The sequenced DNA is TGCAGCGTTCTCGGAGGGAGCTCCTACAATGAGCAGTTCTTC. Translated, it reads CSVLGGSSYNEQFF.